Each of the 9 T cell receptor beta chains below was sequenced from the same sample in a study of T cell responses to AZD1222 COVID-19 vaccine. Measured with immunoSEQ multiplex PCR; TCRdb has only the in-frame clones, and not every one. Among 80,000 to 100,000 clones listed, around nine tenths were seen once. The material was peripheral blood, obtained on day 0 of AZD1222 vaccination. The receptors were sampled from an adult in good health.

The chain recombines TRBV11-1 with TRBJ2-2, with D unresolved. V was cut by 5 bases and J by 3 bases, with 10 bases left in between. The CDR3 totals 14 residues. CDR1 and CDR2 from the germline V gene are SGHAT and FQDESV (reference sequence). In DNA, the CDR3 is TGTGCCAGCAGCATCCAGTCCTACACCGGGGAGCTGTTTTTT. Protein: CASSIQSYTGELFF.

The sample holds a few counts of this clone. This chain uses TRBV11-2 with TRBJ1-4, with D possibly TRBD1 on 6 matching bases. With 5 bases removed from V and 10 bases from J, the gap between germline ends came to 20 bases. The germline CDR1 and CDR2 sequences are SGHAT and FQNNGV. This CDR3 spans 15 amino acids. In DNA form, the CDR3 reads TGTGCCAGCAGCCCGCAACAGGGTAATCTTGGAAAACTGTTTTTT. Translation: CASSPQQGNLGKLFF.

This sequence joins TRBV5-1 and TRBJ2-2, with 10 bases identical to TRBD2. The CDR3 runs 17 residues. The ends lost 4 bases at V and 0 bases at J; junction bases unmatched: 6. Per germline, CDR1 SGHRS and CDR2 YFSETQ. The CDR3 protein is CASSTLSGGPNTGELFF. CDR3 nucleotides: TGCGCCAGCAGCACCCTTAGCGGGGGGCCGAACACCGGGGAGCTGTTTTTT.

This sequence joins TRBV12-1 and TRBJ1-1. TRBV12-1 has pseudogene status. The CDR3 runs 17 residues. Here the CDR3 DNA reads TGTGCCAGCGGGAGGGGGGACCGCCCGAATCTGAACACTGAAGCTTTCTTT. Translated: CASGRGDRPNLNTEAFF.

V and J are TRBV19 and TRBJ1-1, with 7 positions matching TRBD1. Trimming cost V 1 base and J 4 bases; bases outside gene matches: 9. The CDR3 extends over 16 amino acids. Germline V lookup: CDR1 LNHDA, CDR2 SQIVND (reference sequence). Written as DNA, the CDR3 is TGTGCCAGTAGTATAGCCCAGACAGGGAGGGGCACTGAAGCTTTCTTT. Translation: CASSIAQTGRGTEAFF. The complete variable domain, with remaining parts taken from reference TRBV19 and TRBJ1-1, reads DGGITQSPKYLFRKEGQNVTLSCEQNLNHDAMYWYRQDPGQGLRLIYYSQIVNDFQKGDIAEGYSVSREKKESFPLTVTSAQKNPTAFYLCASSIAQTGRGTEAFFGQGTRLTVV.

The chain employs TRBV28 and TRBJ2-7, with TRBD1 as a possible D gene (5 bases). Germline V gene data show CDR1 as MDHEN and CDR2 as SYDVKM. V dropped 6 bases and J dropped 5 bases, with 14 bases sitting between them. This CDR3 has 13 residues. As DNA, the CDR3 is TGTGCCAGCAGCCCGCCCCTCAGGGACGAGCAGTACTTC. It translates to CASSPPLRDEQYF. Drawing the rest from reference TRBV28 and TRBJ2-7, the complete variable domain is DVKVTQSSRYLVKRTGEKVFLECVQDMDHENMFWYRQDPGLGLRLIYFSYDVKMKEKGDIPEGYSVSREKKERFSLILESASTNQTSMYLCASSPPLRDEQYFGPGTRLTVT.

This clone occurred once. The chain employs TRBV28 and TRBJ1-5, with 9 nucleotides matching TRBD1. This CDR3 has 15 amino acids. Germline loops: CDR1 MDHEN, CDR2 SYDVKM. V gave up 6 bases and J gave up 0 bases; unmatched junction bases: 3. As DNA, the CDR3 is TGTGCCAGCAGCCGACAGGGGGATAGCAATCAGCCCCAGCATTTT. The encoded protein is CASSRQGDSNQPQHF.

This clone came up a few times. CDR3 region: CASSYGATWQPQHF. In DNA, the CDR3 is TGTGCCAGCAGTTACGGGGCCACATGGCAGCCCCAGCATTTT. This chain links TRBV6-2 or TRBV6-3 with TRBJ1-5; D may be TRBD1 (5 bases). V was clipped by 2 bases and J by 7 bases, with 12 bases between them. The length of the CDR3 is 14 residues. Germline V gives CDR1 MNHEY, CDR2 SVGEGT.

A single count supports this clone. DNA of the CDR3: TGTGCCAGCAGTCCCCAACGGACAGGGGGCAATCAGCCCCAGCATTTT. The encoded protein is CASSPQRTGGNQPQHF. The chain joins TRBV28 to TRBJ1-5, with 9 bases fitting TRBD1. The CDR3 consists of 16 residues. V was pared by 5 bases and J by 2 bases, with 7 bases of the junction left unmatched. Germline V gives CDR1 MDHEN, CDR2 SYDVKM.